The 2 T cell receptor beta chains reported below all come from one sample, sequenced in a study of cytomegalovirus exposure and HLA in healthy donors. Both 60 Vbeta primers and 13 Jbeta primers went into the PCR. This table comes from immunoSEQ multiplex PCR, and its TCRdb copy is limited to in-frame clones, with some not included. The sample includes over 200,000 clones, roughly 82% of them seen just once. The sequencing input was PBMCs. The receptors originated from a woman between 35 and 50 years old in good health and CMV-seropositive.

The rearrangement links TRBV4-1 to TRBJ1-4; 7 bases line up with TRBD1. The CDR3 runs to 15 residues. The germline V gene has CDR1 MGHRA and CDR2 YSYEKL. The trim removed 8 bases at V and 8 bases at J, leaving 14 bases unmatched. CDR3 protein: CASGPMGQWKEKLFF. The CDR3 DNA is TGCGCCAGCGGCCCCATGGGACAGTGGAAAGAAAAACTGTTTTTT.

The sample holds a few counts of this clone. This chain uses TRBV6-1 with TRBJ2-7; 7 bases are a match to TRBD2. V shed 7 bases and J 1 base; nucleotides not matched to a gene: 10. This CDR3 has 15 amino acids. Germline V lookup: CDR1 MNHNS, CDR2 SASEGT. The CDR3 DNA reads TGTGCCAGCATCCTTATTGGGGGGGGTTCCTACGAGCAGTACTTC. Amino acid sequence: CASILIGGGSYEQYF.